This record looks at one T cell receptor (beta chain) sequence and its context. Its cognate antigen is unknown. Looked up from germline, CDR1 is SEHNR and CDR2 is FQNEAQ (reference sequence). The CDR3 is made up of 17 amino acids. The ends were cut back, 1 base at V and 2 bases at J, with 15 bases in the middle. These data come from a study of identical twins. Points from the study as a whole: Weaker excess twin sharing was observed in beta out-of-frame sequences. Conclusions were drawn cross-sectionally by statistical analysis, without following the same donors.

Through template switching, a universal primer site was introduced, and the cDNA contained unique molecular identifiers. TCRdb called the 5' RACE reads again in MiXCR, with one record for every CDR3 protein. Of some 1,600,000 distinct CDR3 sequences in the sample, around 29% are singletons; the top ten hold about 0.27%. All of the donors were Caucasians in good health. The TCR comes from a newborn girl in good health. J is TRBJ2-4 and V is TRBV7-9; D perhaps matches TRBD1 (6 bases). The sample comprised cord blood. CDR3 nucleotide sequence: TGTGCCAGCAGCTTAGGGGACATTGACTTAACCAAAAACATTCAGTACTTC. Translation gives CASSLGDIDLTKNIQYF.